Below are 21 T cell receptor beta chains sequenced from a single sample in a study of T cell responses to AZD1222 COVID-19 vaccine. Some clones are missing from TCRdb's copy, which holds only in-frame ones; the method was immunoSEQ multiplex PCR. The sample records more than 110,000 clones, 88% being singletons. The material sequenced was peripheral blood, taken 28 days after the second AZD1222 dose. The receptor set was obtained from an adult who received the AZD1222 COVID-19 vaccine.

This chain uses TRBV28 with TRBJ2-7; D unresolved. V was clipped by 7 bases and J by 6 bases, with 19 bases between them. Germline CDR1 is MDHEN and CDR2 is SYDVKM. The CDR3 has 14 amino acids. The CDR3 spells CASTDPSGWGEQYF. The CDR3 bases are TGTGCCAGCACCGACCCGAGTGGGTGGGGCGAGCAGTACTTC.

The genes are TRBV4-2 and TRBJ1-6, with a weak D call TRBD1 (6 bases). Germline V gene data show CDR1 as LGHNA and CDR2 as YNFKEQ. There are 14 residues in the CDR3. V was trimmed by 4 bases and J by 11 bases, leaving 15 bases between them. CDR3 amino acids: CASSPLTGEAPLHF. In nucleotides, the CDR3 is TGTGCCAGCAGCCCCTTGACAGGAGAGGCACCCCTCCACTTT.

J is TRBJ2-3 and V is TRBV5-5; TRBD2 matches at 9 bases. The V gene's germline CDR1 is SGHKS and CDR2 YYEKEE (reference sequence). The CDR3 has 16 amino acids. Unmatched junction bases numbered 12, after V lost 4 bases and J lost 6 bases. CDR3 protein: CASSLNLAGGPDTQYF. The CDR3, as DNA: TGTGCCAGCAGCCTGAATCTCGCGGGGGGGCCTGATACGCAGTATTTT.

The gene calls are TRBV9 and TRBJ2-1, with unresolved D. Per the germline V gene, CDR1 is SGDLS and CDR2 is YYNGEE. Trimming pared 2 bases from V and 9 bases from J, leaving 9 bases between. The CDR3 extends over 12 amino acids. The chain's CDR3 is CASSVAYSEQFF. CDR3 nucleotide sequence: TGTGCCAGCAGCGTGGCATATTCTGAGCAGTTCTTC. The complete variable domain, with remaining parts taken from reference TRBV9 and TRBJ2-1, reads DSGVTQTPKHLITATGQRVTLRCSPRSGDLSVYWYQQSLDQGLQFLIQYYNGEERAKGNILERFSAQQFPDLHSELNLSSLELGDSALYFCASSVAYSEQFFGPGTRLTVL.

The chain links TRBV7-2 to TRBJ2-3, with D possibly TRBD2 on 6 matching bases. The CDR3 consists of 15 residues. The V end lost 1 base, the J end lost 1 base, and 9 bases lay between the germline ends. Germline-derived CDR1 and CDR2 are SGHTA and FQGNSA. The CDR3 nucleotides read TGTGCCAGCAGCTTAGACGGGACTCGCACAGATACGCAGTATTTT. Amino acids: CASSLDGTRTDTQYF.

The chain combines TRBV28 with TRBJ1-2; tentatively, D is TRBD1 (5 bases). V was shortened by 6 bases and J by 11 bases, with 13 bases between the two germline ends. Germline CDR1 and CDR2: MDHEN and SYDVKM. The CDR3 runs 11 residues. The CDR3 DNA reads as TGTGCCAGCAGCCCGGGACTCGGTTACACCTTC. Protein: CASSPGLGYTF.

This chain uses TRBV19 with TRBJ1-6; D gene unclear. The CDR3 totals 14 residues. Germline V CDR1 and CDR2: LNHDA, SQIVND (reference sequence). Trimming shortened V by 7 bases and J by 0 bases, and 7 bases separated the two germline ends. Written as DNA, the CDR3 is TGTGCCAGTATGAGCGACTCCTATAATTCACCCCTCCACTTT. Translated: CASMSDSYNSPLHF.

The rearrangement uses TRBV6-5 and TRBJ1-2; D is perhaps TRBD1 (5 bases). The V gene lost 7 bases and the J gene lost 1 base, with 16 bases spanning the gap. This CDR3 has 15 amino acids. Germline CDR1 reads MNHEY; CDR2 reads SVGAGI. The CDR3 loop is CASTPRRGDNYGYTF. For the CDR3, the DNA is TGTGCCAGCACCCCCCGCCGGGGCGATAACTATGGCTACACCTTC.

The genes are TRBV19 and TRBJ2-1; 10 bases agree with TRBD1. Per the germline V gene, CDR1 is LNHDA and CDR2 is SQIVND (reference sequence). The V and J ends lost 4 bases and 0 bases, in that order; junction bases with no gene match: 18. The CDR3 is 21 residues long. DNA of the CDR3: TGTGCCAGTAGTAGGGGACCGGGACAGGGGTCCTCCAAGAGCTCCTACAATGAGCAGTTCTTC. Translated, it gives CASSRGPGQGSSKSSYNEQFF.

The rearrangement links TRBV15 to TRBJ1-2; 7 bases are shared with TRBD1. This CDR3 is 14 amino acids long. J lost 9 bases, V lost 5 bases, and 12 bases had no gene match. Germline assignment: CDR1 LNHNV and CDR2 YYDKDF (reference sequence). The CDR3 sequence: CATSGGTAVASYTF. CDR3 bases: TGTGCCACCAGCGGTGGGACAGCGGTAGCAAGCTACACCTTC.

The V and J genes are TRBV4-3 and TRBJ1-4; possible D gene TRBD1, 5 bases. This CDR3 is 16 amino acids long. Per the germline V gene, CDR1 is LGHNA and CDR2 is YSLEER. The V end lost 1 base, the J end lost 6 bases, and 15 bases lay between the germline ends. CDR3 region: CASSQALSGLDEKLFF. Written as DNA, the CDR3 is TGCGCCAGCAGCCAAGCTCTGTCGGGGCTGGATGAAAAACTGTTTTTT.

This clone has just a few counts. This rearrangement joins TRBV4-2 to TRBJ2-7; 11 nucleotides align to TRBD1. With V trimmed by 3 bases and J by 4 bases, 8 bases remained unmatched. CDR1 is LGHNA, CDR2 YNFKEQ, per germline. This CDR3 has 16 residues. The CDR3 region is CASSQTPGTGGYEQYF. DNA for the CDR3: TGTGCCAGCAGCCAGACCCCCGGGACAGGGGGATACGAGCAGTACTTC.

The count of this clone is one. CDR3 nucleotide sequence: TGTGCCAGCTCACCTCAGGGGGGTGAACAGCCCCAGCATTTT. Protein product: CASSPQGGEQPQHF. The chain uses TRBV18 and TRBJ1-5, with 7 bases that match TRBD1. CDR1 is KGHSH, CDR2 LQKENI, per germline. J lost 7 bases, V lost 3 bases, and 6 bases had no gene match. The CDR3 runs 14 residues.

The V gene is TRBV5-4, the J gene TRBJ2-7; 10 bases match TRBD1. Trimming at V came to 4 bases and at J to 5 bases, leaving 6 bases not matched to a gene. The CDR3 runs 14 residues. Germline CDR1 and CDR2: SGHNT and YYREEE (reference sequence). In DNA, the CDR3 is TGTGCCAGCAGCGGGGGACAGGGGTCCCACGAGCAGTACTTC. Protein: CASSGGQGSHEQYF.

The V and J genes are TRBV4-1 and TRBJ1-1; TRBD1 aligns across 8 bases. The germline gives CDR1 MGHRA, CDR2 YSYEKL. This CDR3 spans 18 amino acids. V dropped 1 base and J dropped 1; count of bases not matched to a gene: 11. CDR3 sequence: CASSQAHQGAMRNTEAFF. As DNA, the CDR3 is TGCGCCAGCAGCCAAGCCCACCAGGGGGCAATGAGGAACACTGAAGCTTTCTTT.

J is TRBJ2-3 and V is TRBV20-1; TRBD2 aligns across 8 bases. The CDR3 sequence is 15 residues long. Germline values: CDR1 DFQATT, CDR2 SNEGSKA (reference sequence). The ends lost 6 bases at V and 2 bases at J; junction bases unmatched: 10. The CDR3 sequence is CSASRSSGLTDTQYF. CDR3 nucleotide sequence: TGCAGTGCGAGTCGTTCTAGCGGGCTCACAGATACGCAGTATTTT.

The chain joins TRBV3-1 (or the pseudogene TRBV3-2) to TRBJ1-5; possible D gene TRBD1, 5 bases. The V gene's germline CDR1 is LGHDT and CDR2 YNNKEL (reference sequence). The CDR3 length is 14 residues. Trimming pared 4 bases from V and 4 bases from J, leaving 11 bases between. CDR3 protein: CASSLGGRNQPQHF. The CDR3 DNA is TGTGCCAGCAGCCTGGGGGGGAGAAATCAGCCCCAGCATTTT.

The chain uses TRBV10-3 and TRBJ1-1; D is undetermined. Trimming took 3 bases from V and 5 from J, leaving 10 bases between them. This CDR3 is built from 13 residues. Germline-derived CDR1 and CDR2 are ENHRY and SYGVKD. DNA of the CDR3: TGTGCCATCAGTGAAGCCCCGACAACTGAAGCTTTCTTT. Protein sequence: CAISEAPTTEAFF.

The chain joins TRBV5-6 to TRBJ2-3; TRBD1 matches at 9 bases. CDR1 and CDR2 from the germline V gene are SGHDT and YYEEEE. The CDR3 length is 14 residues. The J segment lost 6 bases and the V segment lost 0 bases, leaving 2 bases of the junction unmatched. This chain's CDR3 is CASSLDRGRDTQYF. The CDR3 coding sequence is TGTGCCAGCAGCTTGGACAGGGGGCGGGATACGCAGTATTTT.

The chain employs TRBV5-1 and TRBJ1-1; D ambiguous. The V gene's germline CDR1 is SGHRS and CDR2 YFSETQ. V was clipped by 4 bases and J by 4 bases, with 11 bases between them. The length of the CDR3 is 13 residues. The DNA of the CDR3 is TGCGCCAGCAGCCAGGAAGTCGGCACTGAAGCTTTCTTT. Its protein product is CASSQEVGTEAFF.

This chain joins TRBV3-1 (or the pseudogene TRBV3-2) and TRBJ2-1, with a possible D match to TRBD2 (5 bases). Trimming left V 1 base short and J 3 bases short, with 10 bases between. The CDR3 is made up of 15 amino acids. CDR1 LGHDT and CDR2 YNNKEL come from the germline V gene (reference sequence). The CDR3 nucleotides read TGTGCCAGCAGCCAAGCCCAGGACTTCTACAATGAGCAGTTCTTC. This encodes CASSQAQDFYNEQFF.